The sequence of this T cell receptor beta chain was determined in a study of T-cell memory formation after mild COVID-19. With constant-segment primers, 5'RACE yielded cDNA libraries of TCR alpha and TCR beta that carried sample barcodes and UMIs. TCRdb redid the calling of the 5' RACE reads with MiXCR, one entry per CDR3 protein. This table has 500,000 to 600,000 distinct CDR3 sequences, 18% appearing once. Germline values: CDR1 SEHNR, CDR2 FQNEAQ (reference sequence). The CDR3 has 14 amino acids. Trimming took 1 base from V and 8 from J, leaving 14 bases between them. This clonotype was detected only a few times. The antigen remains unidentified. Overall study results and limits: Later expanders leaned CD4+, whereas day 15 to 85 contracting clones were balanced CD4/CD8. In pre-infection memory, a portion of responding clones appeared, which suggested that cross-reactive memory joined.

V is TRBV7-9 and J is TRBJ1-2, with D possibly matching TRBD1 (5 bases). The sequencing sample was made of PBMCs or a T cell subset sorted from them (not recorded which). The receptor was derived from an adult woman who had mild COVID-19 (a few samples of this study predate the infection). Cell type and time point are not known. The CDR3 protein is CASSLGRDPPGYTF. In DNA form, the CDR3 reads TGTGCCAGCAGCTTAGGGCGGGACCCACCCGGCTACACCTTC.